Described below is a single T cell receptor (beta chain) sequence and its context. The sample belongs to a study of molecular identifiers for immune sequencing clone quantification. The CDR3 sequence is 17 residues long. Germline V gene lookup returns CDR1 MRHNA and CDR2 SNTAGT. V gave up 7 bases and J gave up 5 bases; unmatched junction bases: 17. TCRdb called the PCR reads again in MiXCR, with one record for every CDR3 protein. There are 300,000 to 400,000 distinct CDR3 sequences in the sample; about 20% occur only once, and over 0.7% lies in the top ten. J is TRBJ1-5 and V is TRBV6-4, with 7 bases fitting TRBD1. Sequencing input: naive CD8+ T cells from blood, with Jurkat cell RNA spiked in. Subset denoted: FACS-sorted CD8+CD4-CCR7+CD45RA+ naive T cells. This receptor was identified in a human donor in good health. Some libraries in this study had Jurkat cell RNA spiked in. CDR3 in DNA: TGTGCCAGCAAAACAGGGGAGAAGTTTAATATCTATCAGCCCCAGCATTTT. It translates to CASKTGEKFNIYQPQHF.